This T cell receptor (beta chain) was identified in a study of blood T cell repertoires in COVID-19. Overall study: The study drew acute and convalescent COVID-19 samples from the United States, Italy and Spain. T cells, B-cell-depleted T cells, or PBMCs supplied cDNA or gDNA.

In the original analysis: Amplified reference gene primers provided the basis for estimating nucleated cell counts. The method was immunoSEQ multiplex PCR; TCRdb's version includes in-frame clones alone and lacks a portion of them. V and J calls plus clone size are reproduced from that table; the DNA served to infer D and trimming. The sample includes about 300,000 clones, 83% seen only once; the top ten take roughly a tenth. Germline-derived CDR1 and CDR2 are SGHTA and FQGTGA. V lost 1 base and J lost 3, with 10 bases in between. This CDR3 region has 15 residues. The source of this sequence is a woman between 50 and 59 years old who had recovered from COVID-19. Sequencing used peripheral blood. The chain has TRBV7-3 and TRBJ1-3; D perhaps matches TRBD1 (6 bases). The CDR3 spells CASSLMGASGNTIYF. The CDR3 DNA reads as TGTGCCAGCAGCTTAATGGGGGCGAGTGGAAACACCATATATTTT.